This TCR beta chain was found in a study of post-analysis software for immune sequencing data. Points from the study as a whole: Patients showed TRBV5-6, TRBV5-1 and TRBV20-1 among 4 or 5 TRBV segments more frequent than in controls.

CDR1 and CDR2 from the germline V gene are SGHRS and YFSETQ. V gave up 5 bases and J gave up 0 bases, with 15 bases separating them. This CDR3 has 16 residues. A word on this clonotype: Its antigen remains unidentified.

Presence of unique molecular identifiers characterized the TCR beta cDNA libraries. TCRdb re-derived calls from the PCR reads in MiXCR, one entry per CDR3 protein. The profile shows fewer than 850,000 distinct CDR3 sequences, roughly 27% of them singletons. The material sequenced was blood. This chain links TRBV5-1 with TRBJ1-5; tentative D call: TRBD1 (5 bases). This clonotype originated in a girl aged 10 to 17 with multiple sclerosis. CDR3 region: CASRYTDSYSNQPQHF. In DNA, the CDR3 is TGCGCCAGCAGATATACCGACAGTTATAGCAATCAGCCCCAGCATTTT. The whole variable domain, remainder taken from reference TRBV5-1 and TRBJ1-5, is KAGVTQTPRYLIKTRGQQVTLSCSPISGHRSVSWYQQTPGQGLQFLFEYFSETQRNKGNFPGRFSGRQFSNSRSEMNVSTLELGDSALYLCASRYTDSYSNQPQHFGDGTRLSIL.